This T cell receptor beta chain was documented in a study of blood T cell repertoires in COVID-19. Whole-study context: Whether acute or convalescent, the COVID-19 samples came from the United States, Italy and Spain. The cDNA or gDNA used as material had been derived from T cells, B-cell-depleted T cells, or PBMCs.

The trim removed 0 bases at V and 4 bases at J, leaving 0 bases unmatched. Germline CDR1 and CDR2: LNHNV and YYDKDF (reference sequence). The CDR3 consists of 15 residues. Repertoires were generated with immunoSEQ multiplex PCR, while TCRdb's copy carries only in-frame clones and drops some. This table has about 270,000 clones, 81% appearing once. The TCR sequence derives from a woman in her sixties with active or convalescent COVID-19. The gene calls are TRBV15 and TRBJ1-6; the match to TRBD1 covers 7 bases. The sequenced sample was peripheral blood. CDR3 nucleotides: TGTGCCACCAGCAGAGAGACAGGGTATAATTCACCCCTCCACTTT. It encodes CATSRETGYNSPLHF.